A selection of T cell receptor beta chains follows, all from one sample in a study of T cells in localized non-small cell lung cancer. Assay used: immunoSEQ multiplex PCR; TCRdb lists only in-frame clones, some missing. The sample carries 38,000 or so clones, just over 85% recorded once. This specimen was peripheral blood mononuclear cells, taken before any cancer treatment. Receptors were obtained from a male donor aged 60 or over with stage II lung adenocarcinoma. The CDR3 runs from the conserved cysteine through the conserved F or W. D genes are given only for firm matches. Expanded clones get a size class; other rows say once, few or many, or leave the size out.

d_call: .
v_call: TRBV5-1
j_call: TRBJ1-4
clone_size: .
cdr3_aa: CASSLGQAAGDEKLFF
cdr3_nt: TGCGCCAGCAGCTTGGGTCAGGCCGCCGGTGACGAAAAACTGTTTTTT

d_call: TRBD1
v_call: TRBV7-2
j_call: TRBJ2-1
clone_size: .
cdr3_aa: CASSAQGTGGWNEQFF
cdr3_nt: TGTGCCAGCAGCGCCCAGGGCACAGGGGGGTGGAATGAGCAGTTCTTC

d_call: TRBD1
v_call: TRBV19
j_call: TRBJ1-2
clone_size: .
cdr3_aa: CASSTGQPLNYGYTF
cdr3_nt: TGTGCCAGTAGTACGGGACAGCCTCTAAACTATGGCTACACCTTC

d_call: .
v_call: TRBV28
j_call: TRBJ1-5
clone_size: .
cdr3_aa: CASSLEGKPQHF
cdr3_nt: TGTGCCAGCAGTTTAGAGGGAAAGCCCCAGCATTTT

d_call: TRBD1
v_call: TRBV5-1
j_call: TRBJ2-2
clone_size: few
cdr3_aa: CASSLDRTGGTGELFF
cdr3_nt: TGCGCCAGCAGCTTGGATCGGACAGGGGGGACCGGGGAGCTGTTTTTT

d_call: .
v_call: TRBV29-1
j_call: TRBJ1-2
clone_size: once
cdr3_aa: CSVEGSGAYGYTF
cdr3_nt: TGCAGCGTTGAGGGGAGTGGGGCCTATGGCTACACCTTC

d_call: TRBD1
v_call: TRBV5-1
j_call: TRBJ1-4
clone_size: .
cdr3_aa: CASSSTGGSNEKLFF
cdr3_nt: TGCGCCAGCAGCAGCACAGGGGGCTCTAATGAAAAACTGTTTTTT

d_call: .
v_call: TRBV29-1
j_call: TRBJ2-3
clone_size: .
cdr3_aa: CSVEVGGTDTQYF
cdr3_nt: TGCAGCGTTGAAGTAGGGGGCACAGATACGCAGTATTTT

d_call: .
v_call: TRBV28
j_call: TRBJ2-1
clone_size: .
cdr3_aa: CASSVDEQFF
cdr3_nt: TGTGCCAGCAGTGTTGATGAGCAGTTCTTC

d_call: TRBD2
v_call: TRBV9
j_call: TRBJ2-5
clone_size: .
cdr3_aa: CASSPPGGRAETQYF
cdr3_nt: TGTGCCAGCAGCCCCCCGGGGGGGCGCGCAGAGACCCAGTACTTC

d_call: .
v_call: TRBV7-2
j_call: TRBJ2-7
clone_size: .
cdr3_aa: CASSLGYGGYEQYF
cdr3_nt: TGTGCCAGCAGCTTAGGGTACGGGGGTTACGAGCAGTACTTC

d_call: TRBD2
v_call: TRBV18
j_call: TRBJ2-1
clone_size: .
cdr3_aa: CASSPGLAAYNEQFF
cdr3_nt: TGTGCCAGCTCGCCAGGACTAGCAGCCTACAATGAGCAGTTCTTC

d_call: .
v_call: TRBV18
j_call: TRBJ1-1
clone_size: once
cdr3_aa: CASSPAGTLNTEAFF
cdr3_nt: TGTGCCAGCTCACCAGCCGGGACACTAAACACTGAAGCTTTCTTT

d_call: TRBD1
v_call: TRBV7-9
j_call: TRBJ2-7
clone_size: .
cdr3_aa: CASSWRQGMHEQYF
cdr3_nt: TGTGCCAGCAGCTGGAGACAGGGGATGCACGAGCAGTACTTC

d_call: TRBD2
v_call: TRBV18
j_call: TRBJ2-3
clone_size: .
cdr3_aa: CASSPTSGRSTDTQYF
cdr3_nt: TGTGCCAGCTCACCGACTAGCGGGAGGAGCACAGATACGCAGTATTTT

d_call: TRBD1
v_call: TRBV9
j_call: TRBJ1-5
clone_size: .
cdr3_aa: CASSKTGGRKPQHF
cdr3_nt: TGTGCCAGCAGTAAGACAGGGGGCAGGAAGCCCCAGCATTTT

d_call: .
v_call: TRBV27
j_call: TRBJ2-3
clone_size: .
cdr3_aa: CASSPRGQRPDTQYF
cdr3_nt: TGTGCCAGCTCCCCCCGTGGGCAGAGACCAGATACGCAGTATTTT

d_call: .
v_call: TRBV6-1
j_call: TRBJ1-6
clone_size: .
cdr3_aa: CASSEVWESPLHF
cdr3_nt: TGTGCCAGCAGTGAAGTCTGGGAATCACCCCTCCACTTT

d_call: .
v_call: TRBV7-6
j_call: TRBJ2-7
clone_size: .
cdr3_aa: CASSPSPLSGRDEQYF
cdr3_nt: TGTGCCAGCAGCCCATCCCCTTTGTCGGGCCGAGACGAGCAGTACTTC

d_call: .
v_call: TRBV6-9
j_call: TRBJ2-1
clone_size: .
cdr3_aa: CASGTTGGEQFF
cdr3_nt: TGTGCCAGCGGAACGACTGGCGGTGAGCAGTTCTTC

d_call: TRBD2
v_call: TRBV7-9
j_call: TRBJ2-2
clone_size: .
cdr3_aa: CASRRPESGGTGELFF
cdr3_nt: TGTGCCAGCCGAAGGCCAGAAAGCGGGGGCACCGGGGAGCTGTTTTTT

d_call: .
v_call: TRBV15
j_call: TRBJ2-1
clone_size: .
cdr3_aa: CATSRAPGSSYNEQFF
cdr3_nt: TGTGCCACCAGCAGAGCACCGGGGAGTTCCTACAATGAGCAGTTCTTC

d_call: .
v_call: TRBV10-1
j_call: TRBJ2-1
clone_size: .
cdr3_aa: CASSEGVQQFF
cdr3_nt: TGCGCCAGCAGCGAGGGGGTGCAGCAGTTCTTC

d_call: .
v_call: TRBV5-8
j_call: TRBJ2-3
clone_size: .
cdr3_aa: CASSSGLVLDTQYF
cdr3_nt: TGTGCCAGCAGCTCCGGCCTCGTCTTAGATACGCAGTATTTT

d_call: .
v_call: TRBV4-1
j_call: TRBJ1-2
clone_size: .
cdr3_aa: CASSQRFAGLYGYTF
cdr3_nt: TGCGCCAGCAGCCAAAGGTTCGCAGGCCTCTATGGCTACACCTTC

d_call: .
v_call: TRBV2
j_call: TRBJ2-5
clone_size: once
cdr3_aa: CASSENRDQETQYF
cdr3_nt: TGTGCCAGCAGTGAGAACAGGGATCAAGAGACCCAGTACTTC

d_call: .
v_call: TRBV25-1
j_call: TRBJ1-2
clone_size: once
cdr3_aa: CASSDPGKPFSGGYTF
cdr3_nt: TGTGCCAGCAGTGACCCGGGGAAGCCCTTTAGTGGTGGCTACACCTTC

d_call: .
v_call: TRBV9
j_call: TRBJ1-2
clone_size: .
cdr3_aa: CASSVAPRTAHYGYTF
cdr3_nt: TGTGCCAGCAGCGTCGCCCCCAGGACAGCCCACTATGGCTACACCTTC

d_call: .
v_call: TRBV27
j_call: TRBJ2-7
clone_size: .
cdr3_aa: CASSLLATGPYEQYF
cdr3_nt: TGTGCCAGCAGTTTATTGGCGACCGGGCCCTACGAGCAGTACTTC

d_call: .
v_call: TRBV5-6
j_call: TRBJ2-2
clone_size: .
cdr3_aa: CASSLEVSANTGELFF
cdr3_nt: TGTGCCAGCAGCTTGGAGGTTAGCGCGAACACCGGGGAGCTGTTTTTT

d_call: .
v_call: TRBV27
j_call: TRBJ1-4
clone_size: once
cdr3_aa: CASSPNGRVEKLFF
cdr3_nt: TGTGCCAGCAGTCCAAATGGACGAGTTGAAAAACTGTTTTTT

d_call: .
v_call: TRBV2
j_call: TRBJ1-5
clone_size: few
cdr3_aa: CASSWESNQPQHF
cdr3_nt: TGTGCCAGCAGTTGGGAGAGCAATCAGCCCCAGCATTTT

d_call: .
v_call: TRBV7-9
j_call: TRBJ2-7
clone_size: .
cdr3_aa: CASSPDPYHYEQYF
cdr3_nt: TGTGCCAGCAGCCCGGACCCTTATCACTACGAGCAGTACTTC

d_call: .
v_call: TRBV2
j_call: TRBJ2-3
clone_size: .
cdr3_aa: CATSRNGGTDTQYF
cdr3_nt: TGTGCCACCTCTAGGAACGGGGGCACAGATACGCAGTATTTT

d_call: .
v_call: TRBV6-5
j_call: TRBJ2-2
clone_size: .
cdr3_aa: CASRDPNTGELFF
cdr3_nt: TGTGCCAGCAGGGATCCGAACACCGGGGAGCTGTTTTTT

d_call: .
v_call: TRBV25-1
j_call: TRBJ1-5
clone_size: few
cdr3_aa: CASSDSNQPQHF
cdr3_nt: TGTGCCAGCAGTGATAGCAATCAGCCCCAGCATTTT

d_call: .
v_call: TRBV10-3
j_call: TRBJ2-5
clone_size: .
cdr3_aa: CAIRKPRTTETQYF
cdr3_nt: TGTGCCATCAGAAAACCTAGGACTACTGAGACCCAGTACTTC

d_call: .
v_call: TRBV4-3
j_call: TRBJ2-1
clone_size: .
cdr3_aa: CASSRDLLPPYNEQFF
cdr3_nt: TGCGCCAGCAGCCGAGATCTTTTACCTCCCTACAATGAGCAGTTCTTC

d_call: TRBD1
v_call: TRBV11-2
j_call: TRBJ2-1
clone_size: .
cdr3_aa: CASSLDGTGYNEQFF
cdr3_nt: TGTGCCAGCAGCTTAGATGGGACAGGTTACAATGAGCAGTTCTTC

d_call: .
v_call: TRBV7-9
j_call: TRBJ1-1
clone_size: few
cdr3_aa: CASSLVGGSAEAFF
cdr3_nt: TGTGCCAGCAGCTTAGTCGGGGGTTCTGCAGAAGCTTTCTTT

d_call: .
v_call: TRBV14
j_call: TRBJ1-1
clone_size: .
cdr3_aa: CASSHRLQGATEAFF
cdr3_nt: TGTGCCAGCAGCCACCGCCTACAGGGCGCCACTGAAGCTTTCTTT

d_call: .
v_call: TRBV7-3
j_call: TRBJ2-2
clone_size: medium-sized
cdr3_aa: CASSLDRNTGELFF
cdr3_nt: TGTGCCAGCAGCTTGGACAGAAACACCGGGGAGCTGTTTTTT

d_call: .
v_call: TRBV5-6
j_call: TRBJ2-3
clone_size: .
cdr3_aa: CASSPSSTDTQYF
cdr3_nt: TGTGCCAGCAGCCCTTCTAGCACAGATACGCAGTATTTT

d_call: .
v_call: TRBV19
j_call: TRBJ1-1
clone_size: once
cdr3_aa: CASTPPDGYLSTEAFF
cdr3_nt: TGTGCCAGTACCCCACCGGACGGCTACCTTAGCACTGAAGCTTTCTTT